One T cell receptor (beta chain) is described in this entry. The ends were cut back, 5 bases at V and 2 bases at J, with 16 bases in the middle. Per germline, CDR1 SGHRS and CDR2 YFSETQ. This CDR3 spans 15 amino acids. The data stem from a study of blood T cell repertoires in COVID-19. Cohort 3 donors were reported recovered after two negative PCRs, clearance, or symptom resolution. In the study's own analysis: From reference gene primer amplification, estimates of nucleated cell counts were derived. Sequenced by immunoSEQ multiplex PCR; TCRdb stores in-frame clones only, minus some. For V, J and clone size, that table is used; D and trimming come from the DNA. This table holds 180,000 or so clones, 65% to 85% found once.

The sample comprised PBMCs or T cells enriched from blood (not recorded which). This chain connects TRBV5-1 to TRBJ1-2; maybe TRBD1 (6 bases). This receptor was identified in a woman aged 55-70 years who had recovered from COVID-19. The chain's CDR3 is CASRAQTGPNYGYTF. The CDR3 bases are TGCGCCAGCAGGGCCCAGACAGGTCCCAACTATGGCTACACCTTC.